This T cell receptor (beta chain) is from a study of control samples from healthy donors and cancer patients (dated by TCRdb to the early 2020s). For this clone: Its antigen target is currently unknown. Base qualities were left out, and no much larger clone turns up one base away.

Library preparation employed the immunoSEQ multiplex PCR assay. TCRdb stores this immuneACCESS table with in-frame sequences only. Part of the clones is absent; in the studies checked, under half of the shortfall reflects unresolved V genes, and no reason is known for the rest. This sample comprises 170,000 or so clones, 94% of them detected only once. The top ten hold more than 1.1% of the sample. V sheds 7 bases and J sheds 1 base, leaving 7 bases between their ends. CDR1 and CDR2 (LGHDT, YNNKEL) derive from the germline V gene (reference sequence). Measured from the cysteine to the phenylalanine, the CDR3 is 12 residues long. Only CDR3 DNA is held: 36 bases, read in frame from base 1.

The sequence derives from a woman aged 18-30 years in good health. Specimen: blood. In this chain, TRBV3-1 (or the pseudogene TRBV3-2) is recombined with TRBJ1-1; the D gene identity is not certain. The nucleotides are TGTGCCAGCACCCGACCGAACACTGAAGCTTTCTTT. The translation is CASTRPNTEAFF.